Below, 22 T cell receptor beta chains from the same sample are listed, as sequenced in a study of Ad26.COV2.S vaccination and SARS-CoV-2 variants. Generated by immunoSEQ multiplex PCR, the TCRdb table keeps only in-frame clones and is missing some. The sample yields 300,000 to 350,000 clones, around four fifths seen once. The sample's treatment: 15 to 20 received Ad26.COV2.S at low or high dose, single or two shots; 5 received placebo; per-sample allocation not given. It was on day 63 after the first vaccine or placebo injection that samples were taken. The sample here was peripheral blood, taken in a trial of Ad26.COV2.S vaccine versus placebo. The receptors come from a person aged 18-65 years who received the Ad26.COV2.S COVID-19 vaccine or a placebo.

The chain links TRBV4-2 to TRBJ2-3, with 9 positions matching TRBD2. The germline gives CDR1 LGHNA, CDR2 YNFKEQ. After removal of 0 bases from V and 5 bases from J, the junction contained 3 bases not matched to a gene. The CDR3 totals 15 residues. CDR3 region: CASSQESGGQDTQYF. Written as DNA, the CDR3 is TGTGCCAGCAGCCAAGAGAGCGGGGGGCAAGATACGCAGTATTTT.

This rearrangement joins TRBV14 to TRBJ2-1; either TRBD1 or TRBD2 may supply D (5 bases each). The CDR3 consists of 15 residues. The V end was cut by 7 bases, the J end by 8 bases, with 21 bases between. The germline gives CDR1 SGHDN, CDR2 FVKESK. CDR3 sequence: CASMLLDGAGDEQFF. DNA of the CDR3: TGTGCCAGCATGCTTTTAGACGGGGCTGGAGATGAGCAGTTCTTC. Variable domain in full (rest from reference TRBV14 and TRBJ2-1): EAGVTQFPSHSVIEKGQTVTLRCDPISGHDNLYWYRRVMGKEIKFLLHFVKESKQDESGMPNNRFLAERTGGTYSTLKVQPAELEDSGVYFCASMLLDGAGDEQFFGPGTRLTVL.

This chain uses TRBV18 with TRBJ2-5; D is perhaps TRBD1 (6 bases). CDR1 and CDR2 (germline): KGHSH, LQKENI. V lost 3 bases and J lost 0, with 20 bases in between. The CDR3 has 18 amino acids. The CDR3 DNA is TGTGCCAGCTCACCTTTTCCCCCGGGACAAATATACCAAGAGACCCAGTACTTC. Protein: CASSPFPPGQIYQETQYF.

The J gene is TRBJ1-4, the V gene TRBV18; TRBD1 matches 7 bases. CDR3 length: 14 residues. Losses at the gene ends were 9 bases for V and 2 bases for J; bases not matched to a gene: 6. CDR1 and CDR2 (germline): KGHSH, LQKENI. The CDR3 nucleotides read TGTGCCAGTTCCCGACAGGGCACTAATGAAAAACTGTTTTTT. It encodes CASSRQGTNEKLFF. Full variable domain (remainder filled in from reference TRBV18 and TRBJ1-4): NAGVMQNPRHLVRRRGQEARLRCSPMKGHSHVYWYRQLPEEGLKFMVYLQKENIIDESGMPKERFSAEFPKEGPSILRIQQVVRGDSAAYFCASSRQGTNEKLFFGSGTQLSVL.

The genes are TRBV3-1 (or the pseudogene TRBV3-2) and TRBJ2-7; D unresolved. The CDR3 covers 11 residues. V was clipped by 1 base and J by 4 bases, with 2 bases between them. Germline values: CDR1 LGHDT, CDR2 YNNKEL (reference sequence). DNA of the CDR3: TGTGCCAGCAGCCAAGGATACGAGCAGTACTTC. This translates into CASSQGYEQYF.

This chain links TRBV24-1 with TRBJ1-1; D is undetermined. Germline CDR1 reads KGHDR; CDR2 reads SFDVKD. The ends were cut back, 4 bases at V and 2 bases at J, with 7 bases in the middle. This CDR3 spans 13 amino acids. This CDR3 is CATSDPRNTEAFF. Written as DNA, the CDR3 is TGTGCCACCAGTGACCCAAGAAACACTGAAGCTTTCTTT.

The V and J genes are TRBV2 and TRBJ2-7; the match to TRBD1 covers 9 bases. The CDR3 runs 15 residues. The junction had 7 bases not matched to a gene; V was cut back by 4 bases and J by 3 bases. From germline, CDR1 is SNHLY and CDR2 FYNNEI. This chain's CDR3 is CASSAETGGFYEQYF. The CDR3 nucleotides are TGTGCCAGCAGTGCAGAAACAGGGGGCTTCTACGAGCAGTACTTC. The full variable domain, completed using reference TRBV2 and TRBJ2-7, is EPEVTQTPSHQVTQMGQEVILRCVPISNHLYFYWYRQILGQKVEFLVSFYNNEISEKSEIFDDQFSVERPDGSNFTLKIRSTKLEDSAMYFCASSAETGGFYEQYFGPGTRLTVT.

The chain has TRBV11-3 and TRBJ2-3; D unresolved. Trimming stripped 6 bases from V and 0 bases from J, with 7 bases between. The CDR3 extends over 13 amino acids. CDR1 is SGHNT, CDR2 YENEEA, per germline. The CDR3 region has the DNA TGTGCCAGCAGAAGTCCTAGCACAGATACGCAGTATTTT. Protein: CASRSPSTDTQYF.

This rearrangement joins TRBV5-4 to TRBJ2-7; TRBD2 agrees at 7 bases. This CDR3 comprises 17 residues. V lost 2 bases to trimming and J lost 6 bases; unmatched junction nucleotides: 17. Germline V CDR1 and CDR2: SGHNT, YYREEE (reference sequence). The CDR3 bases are TGTGCCAGCAGCTTTCTCCTTGCGGGGGACTTTTTAAGCGAGCAGTACTTC. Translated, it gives CASSFLLAGDFLSEQYF. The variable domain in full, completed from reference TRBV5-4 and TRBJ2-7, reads ETGVTQSPTHLIKTRGQQVTLRCSSQSGHNTVSWYQQALGQGPQFIFQYYREEENGRGNFPPRFSGLQFPNYSSELNVNALELDDSALYLCASSFLLAGDFLSEQYFGPGTRLTVT.

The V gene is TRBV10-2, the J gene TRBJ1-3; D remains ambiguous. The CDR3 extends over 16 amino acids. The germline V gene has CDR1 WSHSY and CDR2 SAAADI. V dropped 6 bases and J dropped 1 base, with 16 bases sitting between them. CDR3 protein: CASRPQPRESGNTIYF. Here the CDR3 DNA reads TGCGCCAGCAGGCCGCAGCCCCGAGAGTCTGGAAACACCATATATTTT.

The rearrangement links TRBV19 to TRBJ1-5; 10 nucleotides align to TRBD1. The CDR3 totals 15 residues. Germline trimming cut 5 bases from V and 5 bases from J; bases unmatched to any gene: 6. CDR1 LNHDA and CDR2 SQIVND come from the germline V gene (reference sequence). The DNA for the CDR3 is TGTGCCAGTAGTTCGGACAGGGGGAGTGATCAGCCCCAGCATTTT. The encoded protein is CASSSDRGSDQPQHF.

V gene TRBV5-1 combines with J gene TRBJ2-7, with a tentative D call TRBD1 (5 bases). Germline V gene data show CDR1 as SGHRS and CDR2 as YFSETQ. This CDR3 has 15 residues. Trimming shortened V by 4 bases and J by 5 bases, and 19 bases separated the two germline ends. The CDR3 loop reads CASSLFTAGYNEQYF. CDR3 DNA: TGCGCCAGCAGCCTGTTTACCGCAGGGTATAACGAGCAGTACTTC.

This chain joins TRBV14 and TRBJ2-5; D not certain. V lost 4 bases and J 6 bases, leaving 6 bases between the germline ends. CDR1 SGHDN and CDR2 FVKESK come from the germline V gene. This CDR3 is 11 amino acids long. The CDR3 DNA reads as TGTGCCAGCAGCCTCTCTCAGACCCAGTACTTC. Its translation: CASSLSQTQYF.

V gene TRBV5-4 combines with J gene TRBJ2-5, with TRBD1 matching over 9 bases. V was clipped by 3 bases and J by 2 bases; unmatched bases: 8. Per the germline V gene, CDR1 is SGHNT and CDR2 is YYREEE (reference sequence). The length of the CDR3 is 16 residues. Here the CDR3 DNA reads TGTGCCAGCAGCTCGAGGGACAGGGCCCAACAAGAGACCCAGTACTTC. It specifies CASSSRDRAQQETQYF.

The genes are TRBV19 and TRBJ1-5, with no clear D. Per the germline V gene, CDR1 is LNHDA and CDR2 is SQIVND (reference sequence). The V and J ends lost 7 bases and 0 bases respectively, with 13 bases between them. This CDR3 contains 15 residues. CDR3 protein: CASTRAGVSNQPQHF. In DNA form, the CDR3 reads TGTGCCAGTACTCGGGCCGGAGTTAGCAATCAGCCCCAGCATTTT.

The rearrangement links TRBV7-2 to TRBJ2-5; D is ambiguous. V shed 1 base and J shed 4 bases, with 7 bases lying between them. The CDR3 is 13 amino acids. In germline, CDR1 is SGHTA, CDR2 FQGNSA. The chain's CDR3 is CASSLVARETQYF. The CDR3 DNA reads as TGTGCCAGCAGCTTAGTGGCGAGAGAGACCCAGTACTTC.

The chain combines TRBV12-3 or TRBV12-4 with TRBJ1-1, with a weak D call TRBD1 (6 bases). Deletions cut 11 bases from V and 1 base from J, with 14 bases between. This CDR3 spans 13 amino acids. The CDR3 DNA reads TGTGCCCATGAGGGGGAATGGAACACTGAAGCTTTCTTT. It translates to CAHEGEWNTEAFF.

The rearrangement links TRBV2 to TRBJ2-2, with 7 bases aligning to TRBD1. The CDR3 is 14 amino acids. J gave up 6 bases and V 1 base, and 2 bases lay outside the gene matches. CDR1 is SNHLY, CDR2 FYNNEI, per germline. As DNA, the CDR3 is TGTGCCAGCAGTGAAGTACAGGGGTCCGGGGAGCTGTTTTTT. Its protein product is CASSEVQGSGELFF.

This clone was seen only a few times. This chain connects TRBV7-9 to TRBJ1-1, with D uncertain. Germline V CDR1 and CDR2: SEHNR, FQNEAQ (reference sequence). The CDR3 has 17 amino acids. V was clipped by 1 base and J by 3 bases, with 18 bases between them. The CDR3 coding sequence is TGTGCCAGCAGCTTAGGAACTTCCCCTAACCCCTACACTGAAGCTTTCTTT. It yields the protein CASSLGTSPNPYTEAFF.

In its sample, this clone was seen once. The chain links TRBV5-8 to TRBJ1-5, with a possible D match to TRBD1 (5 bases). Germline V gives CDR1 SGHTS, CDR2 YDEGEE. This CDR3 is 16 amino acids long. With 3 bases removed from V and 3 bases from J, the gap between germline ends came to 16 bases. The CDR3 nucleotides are TGTGCCAGCAGCTGGCCGCCCGACAGCCCCAATCAGCCCCAGCATTTT. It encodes CASSWPPDSPNQPQHF.

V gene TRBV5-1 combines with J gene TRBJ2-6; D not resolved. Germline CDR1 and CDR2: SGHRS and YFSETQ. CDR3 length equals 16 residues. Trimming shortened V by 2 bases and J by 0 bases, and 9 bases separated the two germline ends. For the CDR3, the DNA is TGCGCCAGCAGCTTACCGACCTACTCTGGGGCCAACGTCCTGACTTTC. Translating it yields CASSLPTYSGANVLTF.

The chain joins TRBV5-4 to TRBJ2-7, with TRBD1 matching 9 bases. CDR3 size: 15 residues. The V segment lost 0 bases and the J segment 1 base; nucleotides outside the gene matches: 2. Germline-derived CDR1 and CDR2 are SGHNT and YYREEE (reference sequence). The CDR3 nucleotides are TGTGCCAGCAGCTTGGGGACAGGGGTTTCCTACGAGCAGTACTTC. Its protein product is CASSLGTGVSYEQYF. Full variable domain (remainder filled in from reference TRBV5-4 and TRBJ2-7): ETGVTQSPTHLIKTRGQQVTLRCSSQSGHNTVSWYQQALGQGPQFIFQYYREEENGRGNFPPRFSGLQFPNYSSELNVNALELDDSALYLCASSLGTGVSYEQYFGPGTRLTVT.